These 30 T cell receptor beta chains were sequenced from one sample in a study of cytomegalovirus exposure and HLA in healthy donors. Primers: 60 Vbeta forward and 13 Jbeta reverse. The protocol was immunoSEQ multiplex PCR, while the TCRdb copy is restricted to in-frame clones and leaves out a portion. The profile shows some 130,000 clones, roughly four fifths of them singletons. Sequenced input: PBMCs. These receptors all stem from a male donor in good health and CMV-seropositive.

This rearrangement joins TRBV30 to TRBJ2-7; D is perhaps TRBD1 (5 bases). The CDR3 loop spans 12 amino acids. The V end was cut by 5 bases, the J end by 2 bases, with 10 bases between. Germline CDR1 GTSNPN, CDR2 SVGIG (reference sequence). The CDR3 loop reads CAWAQGPYEQYF. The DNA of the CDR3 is TGTGCCTGGGCTCAGGGTCCCTACGAGCAGTACTTC.

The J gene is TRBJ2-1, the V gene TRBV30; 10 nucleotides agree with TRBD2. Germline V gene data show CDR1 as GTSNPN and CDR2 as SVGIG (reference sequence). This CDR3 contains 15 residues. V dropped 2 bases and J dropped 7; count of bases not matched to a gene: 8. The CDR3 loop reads CAWSFQRGGMNEQFF. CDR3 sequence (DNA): TGTGCCTGGAGTTTCCAGCGGGGGGGTATGAATGAGCAGTTCTTC.

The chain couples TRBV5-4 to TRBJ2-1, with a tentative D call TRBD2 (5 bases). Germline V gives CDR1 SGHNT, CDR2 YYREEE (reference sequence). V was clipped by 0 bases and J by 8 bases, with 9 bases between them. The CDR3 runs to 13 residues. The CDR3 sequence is CASSLEWGDEQFF. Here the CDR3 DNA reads TGTGCCAGCAGCTTGGAGTGGGGAGATGAGCAGTTCTTC.

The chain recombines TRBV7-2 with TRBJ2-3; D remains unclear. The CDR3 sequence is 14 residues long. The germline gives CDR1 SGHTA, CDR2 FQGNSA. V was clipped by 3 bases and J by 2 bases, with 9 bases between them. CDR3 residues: CASSFRLPTDTQYF. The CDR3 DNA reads TGTGCCAGCAGCTTTCGACTCCCCACAGATACGCAGTATTTT.

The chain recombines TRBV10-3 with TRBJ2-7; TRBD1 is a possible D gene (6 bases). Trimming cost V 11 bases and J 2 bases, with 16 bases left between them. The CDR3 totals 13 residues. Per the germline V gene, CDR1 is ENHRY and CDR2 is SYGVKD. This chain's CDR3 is CAVRQELPYEQYF. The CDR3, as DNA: TGTGCCGTCCGACAGGAACTTCCCTACGAGCAGTACTTC.

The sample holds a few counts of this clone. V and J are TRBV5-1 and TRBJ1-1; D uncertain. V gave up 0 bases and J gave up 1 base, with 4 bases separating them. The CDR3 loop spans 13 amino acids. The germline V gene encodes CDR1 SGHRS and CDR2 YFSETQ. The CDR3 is CASSLDRNTEAFF. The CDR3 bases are TGCGCCAGCAGCTTGGACAGGAACACTGAAGCTTTCTTT.

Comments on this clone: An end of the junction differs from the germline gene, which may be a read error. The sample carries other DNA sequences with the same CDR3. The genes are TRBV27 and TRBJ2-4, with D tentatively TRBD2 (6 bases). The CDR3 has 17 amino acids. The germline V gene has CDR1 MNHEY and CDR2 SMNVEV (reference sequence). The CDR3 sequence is CASSPHDGSRAKNIQYF. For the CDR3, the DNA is TGTGCCAGCAGTCCACACGACGGGAGCCGGGCCAAAAACATTCAGTACTTT.

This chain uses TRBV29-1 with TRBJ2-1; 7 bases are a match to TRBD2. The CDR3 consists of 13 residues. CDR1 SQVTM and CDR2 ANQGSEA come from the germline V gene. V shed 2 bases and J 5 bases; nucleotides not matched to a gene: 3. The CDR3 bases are TGCAGCGTTGAACCAGCGGGGCACAATGAGCAGTTCTTC. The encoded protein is CSVEPAGHNEQFF.

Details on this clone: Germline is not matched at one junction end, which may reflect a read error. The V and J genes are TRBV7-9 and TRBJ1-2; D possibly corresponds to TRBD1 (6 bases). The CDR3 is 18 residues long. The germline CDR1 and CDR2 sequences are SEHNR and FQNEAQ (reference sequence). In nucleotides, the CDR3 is TGTTCCAGCAGCTTTCAATCCCCGGGGGGGCACCGGGGGGATGGCTACACCTTC. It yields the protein CSSSFQSPGGHRGDGYTF.

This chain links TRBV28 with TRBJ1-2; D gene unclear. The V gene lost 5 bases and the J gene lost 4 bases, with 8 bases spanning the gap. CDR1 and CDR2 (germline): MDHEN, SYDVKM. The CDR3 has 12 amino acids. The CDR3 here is CASSPRSYGYTF. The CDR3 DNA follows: TGTGCCAGCAGTCCGCGTAGCTATGGCTACACCTTC.

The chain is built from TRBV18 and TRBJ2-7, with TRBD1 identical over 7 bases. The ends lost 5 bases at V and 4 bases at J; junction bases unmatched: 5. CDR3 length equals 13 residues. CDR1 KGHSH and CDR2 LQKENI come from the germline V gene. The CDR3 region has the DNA TGTGCCAGCTCATTCGGGACAGAATACGAGCAGTACTTC. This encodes CASSFGTEYEQYF.

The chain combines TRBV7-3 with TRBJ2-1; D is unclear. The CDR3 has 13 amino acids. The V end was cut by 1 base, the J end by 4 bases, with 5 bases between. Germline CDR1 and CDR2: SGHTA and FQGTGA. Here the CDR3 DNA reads TGTGCCAGCAGCTTAAGCGCGTACAATGAGCAGTTCTTC. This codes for CASSLSAYNEQFF.

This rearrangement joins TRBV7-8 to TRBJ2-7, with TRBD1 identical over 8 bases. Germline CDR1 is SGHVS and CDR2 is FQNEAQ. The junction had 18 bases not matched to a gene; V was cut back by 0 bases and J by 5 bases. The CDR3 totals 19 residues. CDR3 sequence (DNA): TGTGCCAGCAGCTTAGCCCCAGGGGGCGTCTTAAGTGGCAGCCACGAGCAGTACTTC. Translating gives CASSLAPGGVLSGSHEQYF. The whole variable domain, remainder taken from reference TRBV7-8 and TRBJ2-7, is GAGVSQSPRYKVAKRGQDVALRCDPISGHVSLFWYQQALGQGPEFLTYFQNEAQLDKSGLPSDRFFAERPEGSVSTLKIQRTQQEDSAVYLCASSLAPGGVLSGSHEQYFGPGTRLTVT.

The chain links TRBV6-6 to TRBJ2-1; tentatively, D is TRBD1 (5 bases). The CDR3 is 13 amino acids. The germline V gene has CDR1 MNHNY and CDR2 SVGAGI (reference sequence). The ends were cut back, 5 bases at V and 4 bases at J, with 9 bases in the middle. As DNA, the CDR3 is TGTGCCAGCAGTCAGGACAAATACAATGAGCAGTTCTTC. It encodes CASSQDKYNEQFF.

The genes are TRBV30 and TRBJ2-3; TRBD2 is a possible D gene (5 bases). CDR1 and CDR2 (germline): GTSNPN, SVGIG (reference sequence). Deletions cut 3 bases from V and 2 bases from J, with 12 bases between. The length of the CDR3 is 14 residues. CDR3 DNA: TGTGCCTGGAGAGTAGCGAGACCCACAGATACGCAGTATTTT. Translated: CAWRVARPTDTQYF.

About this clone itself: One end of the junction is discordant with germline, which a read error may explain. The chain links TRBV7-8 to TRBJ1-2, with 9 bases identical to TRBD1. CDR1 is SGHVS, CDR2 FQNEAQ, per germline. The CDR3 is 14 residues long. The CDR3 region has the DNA TGTGCCAGCAGCCTAGCACAGGGGGCAAATGGCTACACCTTC. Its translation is CASSLAQGANGYTF.

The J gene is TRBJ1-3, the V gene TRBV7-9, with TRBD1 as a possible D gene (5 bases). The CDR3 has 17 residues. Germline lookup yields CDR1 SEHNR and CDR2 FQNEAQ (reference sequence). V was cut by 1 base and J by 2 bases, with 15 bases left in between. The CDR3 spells CASSLGRTDTTGNTIYF. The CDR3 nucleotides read TGTGCCAGCAGCTTAGGTCGGACGGACACGACTGGAAACACCATATATTTT. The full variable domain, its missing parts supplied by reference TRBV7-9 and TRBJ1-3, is DTGVSQNPRHKITKRGQNVTFRCDPISEHNRLYWYRQTLGQGPEFLTYFQNEAQLEKSRLLSDRFSAERPKGSFSTLEIQRTEQGDSAMYLCASSLGRTDTTGNTIYFGEGSWLTVV.

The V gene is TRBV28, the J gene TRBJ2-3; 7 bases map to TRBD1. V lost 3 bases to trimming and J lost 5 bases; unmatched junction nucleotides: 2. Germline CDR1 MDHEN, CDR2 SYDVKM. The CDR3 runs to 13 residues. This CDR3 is CASSFTGEDTQYF. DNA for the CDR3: TGTGCCAGCAGTTTTACAGGGGAAGATACGCAGTATTTT.

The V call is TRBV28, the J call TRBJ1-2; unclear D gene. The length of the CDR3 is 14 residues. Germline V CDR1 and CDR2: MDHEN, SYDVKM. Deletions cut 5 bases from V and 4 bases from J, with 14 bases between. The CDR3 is CASSLREALYGYTF. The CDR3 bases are TGTGCCAGCAGTCTAAGGGAGGCCCTCTATGGCTACACCTTC.

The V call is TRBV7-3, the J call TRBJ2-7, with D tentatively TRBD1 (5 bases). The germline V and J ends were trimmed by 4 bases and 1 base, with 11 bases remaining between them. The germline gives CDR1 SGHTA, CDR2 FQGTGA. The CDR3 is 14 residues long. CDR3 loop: CASSYDQGSYEQYF. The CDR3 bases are TGTGCCAGCAGCTACGATCAGGGTTCCTACGAGCAGTACTTC.

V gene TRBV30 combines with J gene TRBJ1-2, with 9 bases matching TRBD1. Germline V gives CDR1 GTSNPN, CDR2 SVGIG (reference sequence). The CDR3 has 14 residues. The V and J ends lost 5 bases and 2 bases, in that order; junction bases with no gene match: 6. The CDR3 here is CAWGNRGRNYGYTF. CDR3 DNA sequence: TGTGCCTGGGGGAACAGGGGGCGCAACTATGGCTACACCTTC.

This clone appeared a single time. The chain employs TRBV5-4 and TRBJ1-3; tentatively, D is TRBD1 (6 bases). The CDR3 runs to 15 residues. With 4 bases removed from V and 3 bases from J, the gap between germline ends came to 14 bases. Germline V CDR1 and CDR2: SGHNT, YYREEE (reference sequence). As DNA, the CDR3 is TGTGCCAGCAGCCCAAACCCGGACAGTGGAAACACCATATATTTT. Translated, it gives CASSPNPDSGNTIYF.

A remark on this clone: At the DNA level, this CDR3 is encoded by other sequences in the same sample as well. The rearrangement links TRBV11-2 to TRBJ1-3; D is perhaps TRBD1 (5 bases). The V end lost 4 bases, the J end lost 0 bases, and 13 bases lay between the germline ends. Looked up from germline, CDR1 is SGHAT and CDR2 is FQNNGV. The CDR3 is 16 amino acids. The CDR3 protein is CASSSSRQGSGNTIYF. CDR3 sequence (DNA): TGTGCCAGCAGCTCCTCCCGGCAGGGCTCTGGAAACACCATATATTTT.

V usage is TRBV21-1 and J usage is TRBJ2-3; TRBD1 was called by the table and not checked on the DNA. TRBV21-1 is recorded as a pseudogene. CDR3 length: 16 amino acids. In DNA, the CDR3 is TGTGCCAGCAGCAAAGAAGGGGCAGAAGTGGCAGATACGCAGTATTTT. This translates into CASSKEGAEVADTQYF.

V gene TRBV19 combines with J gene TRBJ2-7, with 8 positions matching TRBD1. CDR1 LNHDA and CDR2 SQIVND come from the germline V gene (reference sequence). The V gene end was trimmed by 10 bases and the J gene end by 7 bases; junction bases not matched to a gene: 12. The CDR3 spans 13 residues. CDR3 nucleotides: TGTGCCACCTCCCCCGGACAGGGAGTGGAGCAGTACTTC. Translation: CATSPGQGVEQYF. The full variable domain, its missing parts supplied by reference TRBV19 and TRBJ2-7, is DGGITQSPKYLFRKEGQNVTLSCEQNLNHDAMYWYRQDPGQGLRLIYYSQIVNDFQKGDIAEGYSVSREKKESFPLTVTSAQKNPTAFYLCATSPGQGVEQYFGPGTRLTVT.

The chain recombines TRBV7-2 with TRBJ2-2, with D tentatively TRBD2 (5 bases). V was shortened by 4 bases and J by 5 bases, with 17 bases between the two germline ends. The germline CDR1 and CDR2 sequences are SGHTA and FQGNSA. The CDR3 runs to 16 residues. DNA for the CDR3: TGTGCCAGCAGCTCACTTGGGAGCCTAGAGACCGGGGAGCTGTTTTTT. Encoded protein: CASSSLGSLETGELFF.

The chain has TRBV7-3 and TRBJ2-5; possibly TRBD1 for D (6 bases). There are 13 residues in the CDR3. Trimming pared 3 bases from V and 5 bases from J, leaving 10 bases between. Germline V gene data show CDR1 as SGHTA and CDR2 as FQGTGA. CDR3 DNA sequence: TGTGCCAGCAGCTTGGGGGCTCGGGAGACCCAGTACTTC. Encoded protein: CASSLGARETQYF.

The CDR3 coding sequence is TGTGCCACCAGCACACAGGCCCGCTCTGGGGCCAACGTCCTGACTTTC. This translates into CATSTQARSGANVLTF. The genes are TRBV15 and TRBJ2-6, with D possibly matching TRBD1 (5 bases). V was trimmed by 4 bases and J by 0 bases, leaving 10 bases between them. Germline V gives CDR1 LNHNV, CDR2 YYDKDF (reference sequence). The length of the CDR3 is 16 residues.

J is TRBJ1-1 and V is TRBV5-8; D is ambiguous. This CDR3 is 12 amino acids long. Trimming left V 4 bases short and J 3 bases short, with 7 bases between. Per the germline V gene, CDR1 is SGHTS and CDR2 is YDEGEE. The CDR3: CASSPIHTEAFF. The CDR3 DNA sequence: TGTGCCAGCAGCCCAATCCACACTGAAGCTTTCTTT.

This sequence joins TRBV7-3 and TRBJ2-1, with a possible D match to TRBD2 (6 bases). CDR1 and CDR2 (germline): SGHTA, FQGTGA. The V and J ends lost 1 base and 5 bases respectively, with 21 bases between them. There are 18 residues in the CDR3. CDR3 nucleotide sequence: TGTGCCAGCAGCTTAAATAGCCCAACGGGGGTGGGTAACAATGAGCAGTTCTTC. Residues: CASSLNSPTGVGNNEQFF.